The clone carrying this T cell receptor beta chain was observed many times. This CDR3 spans 14 amino acids. Trimming at V came to 5 bases and at J to 3 bases, leaving 3 bases not matched to a gene. Germline lookup yields CDR1 SGHVS and CDR2 FNYEAQ. TCRdb passed the 5' RACE reads through MiXCR, listing each CDR3 protein once. The table records some 190,000 distinct CDR3 sequences, approximately 16% of them present only once. The source of the sample is a study of identical twins. These data also formed part of another study, on T cells expressing NK-cell markers.

The source is a woman under 30 in good health. The rearrangement links TRBV7-6 to TRBJ1-1, with 10 positions matching TRBD1. The sequenced sample consisted of CD8+ T cells sorted from blood. CDR3 in amino acids: CASSTGQGYTEAFF. The CDR3 DNA reads as TGTGCCAGCAGCACGGGACAGGGGTACACTGAAGCTTTCTTT. Based on the CDR3 plus reference TRBV7-6 and TRBJ1-1, the full variable domain is GAGVSQSPRYKVTKRGQDVALRCDPISGHVSLYWYRQALGQGPEFLTYFNYEAQQDKSGLPNDRFSAERPEGSISTLTIQRTEQRDSAMYRCASSTGQGYTEAFFGQGTRLTVV.